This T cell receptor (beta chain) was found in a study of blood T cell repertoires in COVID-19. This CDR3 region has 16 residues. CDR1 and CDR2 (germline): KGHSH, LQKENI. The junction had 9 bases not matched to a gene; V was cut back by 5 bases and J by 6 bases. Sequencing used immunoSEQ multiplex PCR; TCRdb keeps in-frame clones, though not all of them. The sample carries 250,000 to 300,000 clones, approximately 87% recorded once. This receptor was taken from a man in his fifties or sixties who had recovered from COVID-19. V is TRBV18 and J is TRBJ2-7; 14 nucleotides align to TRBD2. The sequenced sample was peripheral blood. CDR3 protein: CASSAPGLAGAGEQYF. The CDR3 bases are TGTGCCAGCTCAGCCCCGGGACTAGCGGGAGCGGGCGAGCAGTACTTC.